The 14 T cell receptor beta chains reported below all come from one sample, sequenced in a study of blood T cell repertoires in COVID-19. Sequencing used immunoSEQ multiplex PCR; TCRdb keeps in-frame clones, though not all of them. This table has a few hundred thousand clones, around 90% appearing once. Sequencing input: peripheral blood. These receptors all stem from a man between 18 and 35 years old with active or convalescent COVID-19.

The CDR3, as DNA: TGTGCCACCAGCCCAGGGGAAAAACATTTAACTAATGAAAAACTGTTTTTT. Protein product: CATSPGEKHLTNEKLFF. This chain joins TRBV15 and TRBJ1-4; D might be TRBD1 (6 bases). V lost 5 bases and J 1 base, leaving 17 bases between the germline ends. Germline CDR1 reads LNHNV; CDR2 reads YYDKDF (reference sequence). This CDR3 is built from 17 residues.

V is TRBV13 and J is TRBJ1-2; no definite D call. Trimming removed 2 bases from V and 1 base from J, with 8 bases in between. Germline V gives CDR1 PRHDT, CDR2 FYEKMQ (reference sequence). This CDR3 spans 14 amino acids. Here the CDR3 DNA reads TGTGCCAGCAGCTTATCGGGGAGTAACTATGGCTACACCTTC. It is translated as CASSLSGSNYGYTF.

This clone was counted once. The chain carries TRBV30 and TRBJ2-5; the D is unclear. The CDR3 extends over 11 amino acids. The germline V and J ends were trimmed by 0 bases and 5 bases, with 4 bases remaining between them. The germline V gene has CDR1 GTSNPN and CDR2 SVGIG (reference sequence). The CDR3 loop reads CAWSVRETQYF. In nucleotides, the CDR3 is TGTGCCTGGAGTGTACGGGAGACCCAGTACTTC. The full variable domain, completed using reference TRBV30 and TRBJ2-5, is SQTIHQWPATLVQPVGSPLSLECTVEGTSNPNLYWYRQAAGRGLQLLFYSVGIGQISSEVPQNLSASRPQDRQFILSSKKLLLSDSGFYLCAWSVRETQYFGPGTRLLVL.

On this clone itself: The same CDR3 arises from other DNA sequences in this sample as well. V is TRBV9 and J is TRBJ1-1, with 8 bases that match TRBD1. V lost 4 bases and J lost 0; bases outside the gene matches: 5. This CDR3 is 15 amino acids long. The V gene's germline CDR1 is SGDLS and CDR2 YYNGEE. The CDR3 sequence is CASSPRQGMNTEAFF. CDR3 DNA: TGTGCCAGCAGCCCCCGACAGGGGATGAACACTGAAGCTTTCTTT.

The chain is built from TRBV11-2 and TRBJ2-2; 8 nucleotides agree with TRBD2. This CDR3 comprises 15 residues. Germline V gene sequence: CDR1 SGHAT, CDR2 FQNNGV. The J segment lost 6 bases and the V segment lost 3 bases, leaving 6 bases of the junction unmatched. The CDR3 here is CASSFLSGGPGELFF. The CDR3, as DNA: TGTGCCAGCAGCTTTCTCAGCGGGGGACCCGGGGAGCTGTTTTTT.

The rearrangement links TRBV4-3 to TRBJ2-1; 7 bases agree with TRBD1. The CDR3 consists of 13 residues. CDR1 and CDR2 from the germline V gene are LGHNA and YSLEER. Trimming at V came to 1 base and at J to 6 bases, leaving 0 bases not matched to a gene. CDR3 sequence reads: CASSQAGGNEQFF. Written as DNA, the CDR3 is TGCGCCAGCAGCCAAGCAGGGGGCAATGAGCAGTTCTTC.

The V gene is TRBV5-4, the J gene TRBJ2-3, with TRBD2 as a possible D gene (5 bases). The V gene lost 4 bases and the J gene lost 7 bases, with 19 bases spanning the gap. The length of the CDR3 is 15 residues. Germline-derived CDR1 and CDR2 are SGHNT and YYREEE (reference sequence). CDR3 coding DNA: TGTGCCAGCAGCCCCCCCCCTAGCCCCCGGAATACGCAGTATTTT. Encoded protein: CASSPPPSPRNTQYF.

This rearrangement joins TRBV30 to TRBJ2-1; 7 bases are shared with TRBD2. Germline CDR1 GTSNPN, CDR2 SVGIG (reference sequence). V gave up 4 bases and J gave up 8 bases; unmatched junction bases: 11. The CDR3 runs 14 residues. Here the CDR3 reads CAWKRDQRGYEQFF. DNA of the CDR3: TGTGCCTGGAAAAGAGATCAGCGGGGCTATGAGCAGTTCTTC.

This sequence joins TRBV14 and TRBJ1-3; D unclear. There are 15 residues in the CDR3. Germline V gene lookup returns CDR1 SGHDN and CDR2 FVKESK. Trimming cost V 2 bases and J 0 bases, with 8 bases left between them. The CDR3 bases are TGTGCCAGCAGCCAACACGGTAGCTCTGGAAACACCATATATTTT. Translation: CASSQHGSSGNTIYF.

The CDR3 DNA follows: TGTGCCAGCAGCGGACTAGCGGGAGGAGGCAATGAGCAGTTCTTC. Translation gives CASSGLAGGGNEQFF. The genes are TRBV2 and TRBJ2-1; 14 bases are a match to TRBD2. Germline CDR1 is SNHLY and CDR2 is FYNNEI. CDR3 size: 15 residues. J gave up 6 bases and V 6 bases, and 4 bases lay outside the gene matches.

The chain carries TRBV23-1 and TRBJ2-7, with 8 bases identical to TRBD1. TRBV23-1 is annotated as an ORF whose role is uncertain. V shed 1 base, J shed 0 bases, and the junction held 8 bases outside the gene matches. CDR3 length: 17 residues. CDR3 residues: CASSQWCLGQDSYEQYF. Written as DNA, the CDR3 is TGCGCCAGCAGTCAATGGTGCCTGGGACAGGACTCCTACGAGCAGTACTTC.

The chain combines TRBV18 with TRBJ1-5; D may be TRBD1 (6 bases). Trimming removed 6 bases from V and 0 bases from J, with 15 bases in between. Germline V gene sequence: CDR1 KGHSH, CDR2 LQKENI. This CDR3 contains 16 residues. DNA of the CDR3: TGTGCCAGCTCCCCTAATTTACAGGGTAGCAATCAGCCCCAGCATTTT. It translates to CASSPNLQGSNQPQHF.

The chain has TRBV29-1 and TRBJ1-1, with D perhaps TRBD1 (6 bases). The CDR3 runs 14 residues. CDR1 is SQVTM and CDR2 is ANQGSEA in the germline V gene. V was clipped by 5 bases and J by 7 bases, with 20 bases between them. The CDR3 nucleotides are TGCAGCGTTCCAACAGGGAACCGTCGCGTTGAAGCTTTCTTT. Protein product: CSVPTGNRRVEAFF.

The chain is built from TRBV6-2 or TRBV6-3 and TRBJ1-5; 9 bases map to TRBD1. Germline loops: CDR1 MNHEY, CDR2 SVGEGT. Losses at the gene ends were 5 bases for V and 7 bases for J; bases not matched to a gene: 9. This CDR3 has 15 residues. CDR3 loop: CASSTPGQGYQPQHF. For the CDR3, the DNA is TGTGCCAGCAGTACACCGGGACAGGGTTACCAGCCCCAGCATTTT.